A single sample gave rise to the 30 T cell receptor beta chains below, sequenced in a study of blood T cells in healthy people across ages. The second PCR ran about 6 to 12 cycles with a sample-barcoded 5' primer and J-beta primers. One entry per CDR3 protein, called by TCRdb with MiXCR from the 5' RACE reads. The table includes more than 1.4 million distinct CDR3 sequences, 40% to 50% detected once. Material: blood. The receptors stem from a young woman in good health.

CDR3 in amino acids: CSARGSGTAAGYNEQFF. CDR3 nucleotides: TGCAGTGCTAGAGGGTCGGGTACGGCAGCCGGCTACAATGAGCAGTTCTTC. V is TRBV20-1 and J is TRBJ2-1; the D is unclear. V dropped 1 base and J dropped 3 bases, with 19 bases sitting between them. The CDR3 spans 17 residues. Germline loops: CDR1 DFQATT, CDR2 SNEGSKA (reference sequence).

The chain links TRBV9 to TRBJ2-7; 7 bases are a match to TRBD2. Germline loops: CDR1 SGDLS, CDR2 YYNGEE. The CDR3 consists of 16 residues. After removal of 0 bases from V and 1 base from J, the junction contained 7 bases not matched to a gene. The CDR3 spells CASSVGIGGSSYEQYF. CDR3 in DNA: TGTGCCAGCAGCGTAGGAATCGGGGGGTCGTCCTACGAGCAGTACTTC.

The rearrangement joins TRBV20-1 to TRBJ2-3, with D possibly TRBD1 on 7 matching bases. Germline V gene sequence: CDR1 DFQATT, CDR2 SNEGSKA (reference sequence). Trimming took 5 bases from V and 2 from J, leaving 26 bases between them. The CDR3 totals 18 residues. DNA for the CDR3: TGCAGTGCTCCAAAGCGGATGCAGGGGGGACTTGACACAGATACGCAGTATTTT. Encoded protein: CSAPKRMQGGLDTDTQYF.

The chain combines TRBV25-1 with TRBJ2-4, with TRBD2 matching 9 bases. The J call may not be correct, given that the DNA end is closer to TRBJ2-7. The CDR3 covers 15 residues. The germline CDR1 and CDR2 sequences are MGHDK and SYGVNS. CDR3 amino acids: CASSERDSGGYEQYF. In nucleotides, the CDR3 is TGTGCCAGCAGTGAAAGAGATAGCGGGGGATACGAGCAGTACTTC.

The J gene is TRBJ2-3, the V gene TRBV29-1; maybe TRBD1 (6 bases). Germline assignment: CDR1 SQVTM and CDR2 ANQGSEA. This CDR3 spans 14 amino acids. V was cut by 0 bases and J by 3 bases, with 10 bases left in between. CDR3 sequence: CSVEESRGTDTQYF. CDR3 bases: TGCAGCGTTGAAGAATCCAGGGGTACAGATACGCAGTATTTT.

The chain is built from TRBV11-2 and TRBJ1-6; D might be TRBD1 (6 bases). This CDR3 comprises 16 residues. The ends were cut back, 1 base at V and 7 bases at J, with 14 bases in the middle. Germline loops: CDR1 SGHAT, CDR2 FQNNGV. The CDR3 nucleotides read TGTGCCAGCAGCTTAGTCCAGGGGCAGGGGAATTCACCCCTCCACTTT. Translation: CASSLVQGQGNSPLHF.

The V call is TRBV5-1, the J call TRBJ2-1, with TRBD2 matching 8 bases. CDR1 and CDR2 (germline): SGHRS, YFSETQ. Trimming cost V 3 bases and J 15 bases; bases outside gene matches: 8. The CDR3 loop spans 12 amino acids. This chain's CDR3 is CASSSDRSGGFF. In nucleotides, the CDR3 is TGCGCCAGCAGCTCGGACCGAAGCGGGGGGTTCTTC. Full variable domain (missing parts from reference TRBV5-1 and TRBJ2-1): KAGVTQTPRYLIKTRGQQVTLSCSPISGHRSVSWYQQTPGQGLQFLFEYFSETQRNKGNFPGRFSGRQFSNSRSEMNVSTLELGDSALYLCASSSDRSGGFFGPGTRLTVL.

Of note for this clonotype: A read error is possible here, since a much larger clone lies one base away. The chain joins TRBV12-3 or TRBV12-4 to TRBJ2-5; a weak D match, TRBD2 (6 bases). The CDR3 runs to 11 residues. Between the trimmed V and J ends, which lost 7 bases and 11 bases, there was a span of 14 bases. CDR3 in amino acids: CASTAGNEQYF. In nucleotides, the CDR3 is TGTGCCAGCACTGCGGGGAATGAGCAGTACTTC.

This clonotype was seen only a few times. The J gene is TRBJ2-1, the V gene TRBV5-5; TRBD2 aligns across 7 bases. CDR3 length: 16 amino acids. The V segment lost 0 bases and the J segment 2 bases; nucleotides outside the gene matches: 5. Looked up from germline, CDR1 is SGHKS and CDR2 is YYEKEE (reference sequence). CDR3 in amino acids: CASSLETGGAYNEQFF. Written as DNA, the CDR3 is TGTGCCAGCAGCTTGGAAACGGGAGGCGCCTACAATGAGCAGTTCTTC.

The chain couples TRBV25-1 to TRBJ1-6; TRBD1 might be the D (5 bases). CDR3 length: 15 amino acids. CDR1 MGHDK and CDR2 SYGVNS come from the germline V gene. V lost 5 bases and J lost 5, with 13 bases in between. CDR3 protein: CASSSGRQHNSPLHF. The DNA for the CDR3 is TGTGCCAGCAGTTCGGGACGCCAACATAATTCACCCCTCCACTTT.

The chain recombines TRBV5-1 with TRBJ2-1; TRBD2 is a possible D gene (6 bases). The CDR3 is 19 residues long. V lost 3 bases and J 0 bases, leaving 22 bases between the germline ends. Germline CDR1 SGHRS, CDR2 YFSETQ. The chain's CDR3 is CASSYSGSRAMSSYNEQFF. CDR3 in DNA: TGCGCCAGCAGCTATAGCGGCAGCCGGGCCATGAGCTCCTACAATGAGCAGTTCTTC.

The rearrangement uses TRBV5-1 and TRBJ2-5; D is possibly TRBD1 or TRBD2 (7 bases each). The J call is doubtful: the DNA matches TRBJ2-7 better. Germline V lookup: CDR1 SGHRS, CDR2 YFSETQ. This CDR3 contains 14 residues. CDR3 in amino acids: CASSQGTAGYEQYF. The CDR3 coding sequence is TGCGCCAGCAGCCAGGGGACAGCGGGGTACGAGCAGTACTTC.

The CDR3 here is CASSLGGRLAGVSYEQYF. CDR3 nucleotides: TGTGCCAGCAGCTTAGGGGGCCGCCTAGCGGGTGTCTCCTACGAGCAGTACTTC. This chain links TRBV9 with TRBJ2-4; possible D gene TRBD2, 8 bases. The assigned J gene may be wrong: the sequence end matches TRBJ2-7 better. The CDR3 totals 18 residues. Per the germline V gene, CDR1 is SGDLS and CDR2 is YYNGEE.

A few counts support this clonotype. V and J are TRBV18 and TRBJ2-3; TRBD2 matches at 8 bases. Germline V lookup: CDR1 KGHSH, CDR2 LQKENI. The CDR3 runs to 16 residues. J gave up 5 bases and V 3 bases, and 10 bases lay outside the gene matches. The CDR3 spells CASSPPRAGVKDTQYF. The CDR3 DNA is TGTGCCAGCTCACCTCCCCGAGCGGGAGTGAAAGATACGCAGTATTTT.

The rearrangement joins TRBV4-2 to TRBJ2-7; 8 positions match TRBD2. The DNA end is more similar to TRBJ2-5, so the J call may be wrong. Germline lookup yields CDR1 LGHNA and CDR2 YNFKEQ. CDR3 length equals 17 residues. This CDR3 is CASSQDLPAGVPETQYF. CDR3 DNA: TGTGCCAGCAGCCAAGATCTACCAGCGGGAGTCCCAGAGACCCAGTACTTC.

This chain links TRBV12-3 or TRBV12-4 with TRBJ1-5; unclear D gene. V lost 2 bases and J 4 bases, leaving 12 bases between the germline ends. The CDR3 totals 15 residues. The CDR3 loop reads CASSLRSARNQPQHF. In DNA, the CDR3 is TGTGCCAGCAGTTTAAGGTCAGCCAGGAATCAGCCCCAGCATTTT.

The CDR3 is CASSQDLQPQHF. The DNA of the CDR3 is TGTGCCAGCAGCCAGGACCTACAGCCCCAGCATTTT. The chain uses TRBV7-8 and TRBJ1-5; D not resolved. Trimming shortened V by 5 bases and J by 7 bases, and 9 bases separated the two germline ends. Germline V gene sequence: CDR1 SGHVS, CDR2 FQNEAQ. This CDR3 has 12 residues. The whole variable domain, remainder taken from reference TRBV7-8 and TRBJ1-5, is GAGVSQSPRYKVAKRGQDVALRCDPISGHVSLFWYQQALGQGPEFLTYFQNEAQLDKSGLPSDRFFAERPEGSVSTLKIQRTQQEDSAVYLCASSQDLQPQHFGDGTRLSIL.

The chain uses TRBV6-5 and TRBJ1-6; D is uncertain. The germline V gene has CDR1 MNHEY and CDR2 SVGAGI. V lost 0 bases to trimming and J lost 7 bases, with 7 bases between them. This CDR3 comprises 14 residues. The CDR3 bases are TGTGCCAGCAGTTACTCAGGGAGGAATTCACCCCTCCACTTT. Its translation is CASSYSGRNSPLHF.

The chain carries TRBV7-9 and TRBJ2-7; 10 bases line up with TRBD2. CDR3 length: 18 amino acids. Looked up from germline, CDR1 is SEHNR and CDR2 is FQNEAQ (reference sequence). The V gene end was trimmed by 1 base and the J gene end by 1 base; junction bases not matched to a gene: 10. The CDR3 spells CASSLGFASGSISYEQYF. CDR3 nucleotides: TGTGCCAGCAGCTTAGGGTTTGCTAGCGGGAGTATATCCTACGAGCAGTACTTC.

CDR3 loop: CASSDPLSYEQYF. CDR3 DNA: TGTGCCAGCAGTGACCCTCTCTCCTACGAGCAGTACTTC. V is TRBV28 and J is TRBJ2-7; no clear D. The CDR3 consists of 13 residues. V lost 5 bases and J lost 0, with 8 bases in between. The germline V gene has CDR1 MDHEN and CDR2 SYDVKM. Supplemented by reference TRBV28 and TRBJ2-7, the full variable domain reads DVKVTQSSRYLVKRTGEKVFLECVQDMDHENMFWYRQDPGLGLRLIYFSYDVKMKEKGDIPEGYSVSREKKERFSLILESASTNQTSMYLCASSDPLSYEQYFGPGTRLTVT.

The V gene is TRBV7-6, the J gene TRBJ2-5; D is possibly TRBD2 (6 bases). The CDR3 length is 16 residues. Trimming took 7 bases from V and 2 from J, leaving 20 bases between them. In germline, CDR1 is SGHVS, CDR2 FNYEAQ. The CDR3 nucleotides read TGTGCCAGCACCAATTATCGGGCGGGGTGGCAAGAGACCCAGTACTTC. Translation: CASTNYRAGWQETQYF.

This clonotype was counted only a few times. The rearrangement uses TRBV29-1 and TRBJ1-2, with D unresolved. Germline assignment: CDR1 SQVTM and CDR2 ANQGSEA. The germline V and J ends were trimmed by 3 bases and 3 bases, with 14 bases remaining between them. The CDR3 has 14 residues. CDR3 sequence (DNA): TGCAGCGTTGACCGGAGATTATCCGACTATGGCTACACCTTC. Translated, it gives CSVDRRLSDYGYTF.

This clonotype showed up just once. The chain uses TRBV29-1 and TRBJ2-2, with D possibly being TRBD1 (6 bases). The germline V and J ends were trimmed by 7 bases and 3 bases, with 12 bases remaining between them. Germline CDR1 is SQVTM and CDR2 is ANQGSEA. This CDR3 region has 13 residues. Here the CDR3 reads CSAKRQDTGELFF. The CDR3 nucleotides read TGCAGCGCCAAGAGACAGGACACCGGGGAGCTGTTTTTT.

The chain is built from TRBV15 and TRBJ2-5; 7 bases match TRBD2. CDR1 and CDR2 (germline): LNHNV, YYDKDF (reference sequence). J gave up 11 bases and V 1 base, and 13 bases lay outside the gene matches. The CDR3 length is 15 residues. In DNA form, the CDR3 reads TGTGCCACCAGCAGAGCGGGGGGATCCTACAATGAGCAGTACTTC. Encoded protein: CATSRAGGSYNEQYF.

This clonotype was counted between two and nine times. The chain recombines TRBV10-3 with TRBJ2-1; D unclear. The CDR3 runs to 13 residues. The V gene lost 9 bases and the J gene lost 5 bases, with 14 bases spanning the gap. Germline-derived CDR1 and CDR2 are ENHRY and SYGVKD. The CDR3 loop is CAIRSTENNEQFF. The CDR3 nucleotides are TGTGCCATACGGTCTACCGAAAACAATGAGCAGTTCTTC.

This rearrangement joins TRBV15 to TRBJ1-1, with D maybe TRBD1 (6 bases). Germline-derived CDR1 and CDR2 are LNHNV and YYDKDF (reference sequence). Between the trimmed V and J ends, which lost 5 bases and 1 base, there was a span of 23 bases. The length of the CDR3 is 18 residues. CDR3 sequence: CATSSQGGGRAGNTEAFF. The CDR3 DNA reads as TGTGCCACCAGCTCCCAAGGAGGGGGAAGGGCCGGGAACACTGAAGCTTTCTTT.

The chain uses TRBV9 and TRBJ1-6; 7 bases agree with TRBD1. Looked up from germline, CDR1 is SGDLS and CDR2 is YYNGEE. This CDR3 has 17 amino acids. Losses at the gene ends were 3 bases for V and 0 bases for J; bases not matched to a gene: 6. In DNA, the CDR3 is TGTGCCAGCAGCGGTGGGACAGACCGCTCCTATAATTCACCCCTCCACTTT. It codes for CASSGGTDRSYNSPLHF.

This chain links TRBV5-1 with TRBJ2-7, with 10 bases fitting TRBD1. The CDR3 totals 15 residues. V shed 0 bases and J 5 bases; nucleotides not matched to a gene: 5. Germline V gene sequence: CDR1 SGHRS, CDR2 YFSETQ. CDR3 sequence (DNA): TGCGCCAGCAGCTTGGACGGGACAGGGGTGGACGAGCAGTACTTC. Translation gives CASSLDGTGVDEQYF.

This rearrangement joins TRBV18 to TRBJ1-1, with D uncertain. Germline V lookup: CDR1 KGHSH, CDR2 LQKENI. The CDR3 runs 12 residues. The V end lost 4 bases, the J end lost 6 bases, and 9 bases lay between the germline ends. The CDR3 spells CASSLSRPEAFF. CDR3 in DNA: TGTGCCAGCTCACTATCTAGGCCTGAAGCTTTCTTT.

This chain joins TRBV20-1 and TRBJ2-1, with TRBD2 matching over 14 bases. V gave up 5 bases and J gave up 4 bases; unmatched junction bases: 10. The germline V gene encodes CDR1 DFQATT and CDR2 SNEGSKA (reference sequence). This CDR3 region has 17 residues. CDR3 amino acids: CSAEGLAGAGGYNEQFF. CDR3 sequence (DNA): TGCAGTGCTGAGGGACTAGCGGGAGCGGGGGGGTACAATGAGCAGTTCTTC.